This T cell receptor (beta chain) was observed in a study of T cell responses to AZD1222 COVID-19 vaccine (dated by TCRdb to about 2021). Concerning the study at large: TCR sequencing was performed for 230 to 250 trial participants, of whom around 200 were given two doses of AZD1222 and around 25 were given two doses of MenACWY control vaccine. Trial participants were enrolled by age into subgroups of 18-55, 56-69 and 70-plus years, and about 150, 27 and 61 TCR-sequenced participants, respectively, were included in these subgroups. What the study reported, not specific to this receptor: In the small 56-69-year group, the increase in depth fell short of significance, most likely because of low power. Conclusions about previously exposed vaccinees are limited because only five to seven AZD1222 recipients were SARS-CoV-2 seropositive at baseline. Epitopes outside the regions mutated in the B.1.351 and B.1.1.7 variants were reportedly recognized by nearly half of the unique spike-specific TCRs. Because no samples from the day 14 peak response were available, repertoires could be characterized only after the peak T cell response. The vaccine-associated CD4 TCRs covered the entire spike protein, and the dominant responses fell in regions 160-218 and 743-854. A significant rise in spike-specific TCR breadth and depth was observed after two AZD1222 doses relative to day 0 and relative to MenACWY recipients. Most participants were white British and females outnumbered males, and the authors suggested that clonal diversity may have been underestimated.

As encoded in the germline V gene, CDR1 is SGHTA while CDR2 is FQGNSA. The junction shows trimming of 1 base on V and 6 bases on J, plus 12 bases between the germline ends. Measured from the cysteine to the phenylalanine, the CDR3 is 14 residues long. Here the CDR3 DNA is all that survives: 42 bases in frame from base 1. Points on this clone: No antigen is known for it. Base qualities were left out, and no much larger clone turns up one base away.

The CDR3 regions of human TCRbeta chains were subjected to immunosequencing. Concerning the study's data processing: TCRs in the repertoires were compared against a reference library of SARS-CoV-2-specific TCRs that had been generated with the MIRA antigen-specificity platform. Breadth meant the fraction of unique TCRs that were SARS-CoV-2-associated, whereas depth meant the fraction of total T cells that were SARS-CoV-2-associated. Using the MIRA data, every spike-specific TCR was mapped to the spike region that the TCR reacted to and assigned to either a CD4 or a CD8 class. Log10-transformed breadth and depth values were compared by one-way ANOVA with Sidak's multiple comparisons tests. Sourced from immuneACCESS, this table was stored by TCRdb with only in-frame sequences that have V and J called. A share of the clones is absent; for the studies checked, an unresolved V gene accounts for under half, and the remainder has no known explanation. The DNA was the basis for D and trimming; V, J and clone size are from that table. The sample table records approximately 180,000 clones; around 93% of these occur just once. The top ten hold around 0.96% of the sample.

The sample's time point label, in plain terms: about 28 days (+/-7) after the second vaccine dose. The treatment or condition label, as the study defines it: meningococcal conjugate vaccine given as trial control. The vaccinee samples were drawn from two UK trials, COV001 and COV002, one of which was a single-blind randomized controlled phase 2/3 trial testing AZD1222 (ChAdOx1 nCoV-19) in healthy adults. For TCRbeta chain sequencing, PBMC samples from trial participants were taken at day 0 and at day 28 after the second dose. The V gene is TRBV7-2 and the J gene is TRBJ1-2, with the identity of the D gene unclear. The sequence came from an adult who received the MenACWY meningococcal vaccine as a control. Sequenced here: peripheral blood, sampled 28 days after the second dose of the MenACWY control vaccine. CDR3 protein: CASSLVRVTDGYTF. The bases read TGTGCCAGCAGCTTAGTGAGGGTCACGGATGGCTACACCTTC.